This T cell receptor beta chain was found in a study of blood T cells in healthy people across ages. Study-wide findings and caveats: While age rose, TCR beta diversity per million T cells dropped in a roughly linear way.

Combining a sample-barcoded 5' primer with a J-beta primer mix, a second PCR ran for roughly 7 to 11 cycles. MiXCR, applied by TCRdb to the 5' RACE reads, yields one record per CDR3 protein. This table has 920,000 or so distinct CDR3 sequences, more than 40% appearing once. This clonotype occurred a few times. Its antigen remains unknown. CDR1 and CDR2 (germline): DFQATT, SNEGSKA (reference sequence). Losses at the gene ends were 1 base for V and 7 bases for J; bases not matched to a gene: 5. The CDR3 sequence is 13 residues long. A minimum of 6 million PBMCs was isolated per sample. The chain joins TRBV20-1 to TRBJ2-3; 7 nucleotides match TRBD1. The clonotype originates from a woman aged 55-70 years in good health. The sample taken for sequencing was blood. This CDR3 reads CSARVGTANTQYF. CDR3 DNA: TGCAGTGCTAGAGTTGGGACAGCAAATACGCAGTATTTT.